There are many counts of the clone carrying this T cell receptor beta chain. These data come from a study of T-cell reconstitution after alpha-beta-depleted transplantation in children. Unique molecular identifiers were incorporated into the prepared TCRbeta library. Via MiXCR, TCRdb re-called the PCR reads, giving one row per CDR3 protein. The sample has a few hundred thousand distinct CDR3 sequences; under 13% are singletons. The TCR comes from a human donor who donated a stem cell graft to a child with acute lymphoblastic leukemia. Sample: PBMCs from the stem cell graft donor, taken from the stem cell graft.

The CDR3 protein is CSARVDSPHREISYNEQFF. CDR3 nucleotides: TGCAGTGCTAGAGTCGACAGTCCACACCGGGAGATCTCCTACAATGAGCAGTTCTTC. V usage is TRBV20-1 and J usage is TRBJ2-1; possible D gene TRBD2, 6 bases. There are 19 residues in the CDR3. V was shortened by 1 base and J by 0 bases, with 22 bases between the two germline ends. Germline V gene data show CDR1 as DFQATT and CDR2 as SNEGSKA (reference sequence).